This T cell receptor (beta chain) was identified during a study of cytomegalovirus exposure and HLA in healthy donors. Overall study findings and caveats: The classifier, whose performance was assessed in both the original and validation cohorts, reportedly diagnosed cytomegalovirus status with high specificity and sensitivity. For most TCR sequences rarity was the rule, although some public TCRs occurred in many donors. Three chains linked to CMV were shown in vitro to be specific for CMV antigens.

A note on this clone: What it binds is unknown.

The germline V and J ends were trimmed by 3 bases and 4 bases, with 17 bases remaining between them. This CDR3 is built from 15 residues. Germline-derived CDR1 and CDR2 are SGHRS and YFSETQ. While the first cohort had hundreds of subjects, the donors belonged to the separate validation cohort of about 120 subjects. The protocol was immunoSEQ multiplex PCR, while the TCRdb copy is restricted to in-frame clones and leaves out a portion. The sample holds 330,000 or so clones; 70% to 90% are singletons and the top ten take more than 0.8%. The sequencing input was PBMCs. The sequence was obtained from a young woman in good health and CMV-seronegative. V usage is TRBV5-1 and J usage is TRBJ2-7; a weak D match, TRBD1 (6 bases). The CDR3 region is CASSSTRDTLYEQYF. CDR3 sequence (DNA): TGCGCCAGCAGCTCCACCCGGGACACCCTTTACGAGCAGTACTTC.